These 24 T cell receptor beta chains came from one sample sequenced in a study of blood T cell repertoires in COVID-19. The repertoire was sequenced with immunoSEQ multiplex PCR; TCRdb's copy has only in-frame clones and lacks some. Of fewer than 60,000 clones in the sample, just under 80% were seen once. Sample: peripheral blood. All receptors come from a human donor in a cohort sampled during active COVID-19.

The rearrangement uses TRBV12-3 or TRBV12-4 and TRBJ1-1; D may be TRBD1 (6 bases). Trimming left V 3 bases short and J 8 bases short, with 13 bases between. This CDR3 comprises 13 residues. The DNA of the CDR3 is TGTGCCAGCAGTTTCACTAGCGGGACAGAAGCTTTCTTT. It codes for CASSFTSGTEAFF.

The genes are TRBV5-1 and TRBJ2-7, with 8 positions matching TRBD1. The CDR3 extends over 16 amino acids. With V trimmed by 1 base and J by 5 bases, 11 bases remained unmatched. CDR1 is SGHRS and CDR2 is YFSETQ in the germline V gene. The DNA of the CDR3 is TGCGCCAGCAGCTTGCTTACAAGACAGGGGTTGGACGAGCAGTACTTC. It is translated as CASSLLTRQGLDEQYF. Complete variable domain (other parts from reference TRBV5-1 and TRBJ2-7): KAGVTQTPRYLIKTRGQQVTLSCSPISGHRSVSWYQQTPGQGLQFLFEYFSETQRNKGNFPGRFSGRQFSNSRSEMNVSTLELGDSALYLCASSLLTRQGLDEQYFGPGTRLTVT.

The chain has TRBV30 and TRBJ2-1, with 9 bases lining up with TRBD2. V lost 1 base, J lost 2 bases, and 0 bases stayed unmatched. CDR3 length: 14 amino acids. Per germline, CDR1 GTSNPN and CDR2 SVGIG (reference sequence). The CDR3 nucleotides read TGTGCCTGGAGTGGACTAGCGGCCTACAATGAGCAGTTCTTC. Residues: CAWSGLAAYNEQFF.

V gene TRBV11-2 combines with J gene TRBJ2-1, with 12 bases aligning to TRBD2. The CDR3 length is 15 residues. The V gene end was trimmed by 3 bases and the J gene end by 7 bases; junction bases not matched to a gene: 4. Germline V lookup: CDR1 SGHAT, CDR2 FQNNGV. CDR3 amino acids: CASSFLAGGPNEQFF. The DNA for the CDR3 is TGTGCCAGCAGCTTCCTAGCGGGAGGGCCAAATGAGCAGTTCTTC.

Only a few counts were recorded for this clone. The J gene is TRBJ2-1, the V gene TRBV7-2, with 9 positions matching TRBD1. The CDR3 has 15 residues. CDR1 and CDR2 (germline): SGHTA, FQGNSA. Trimming took 4 bases from V and 8 from J; bases not matched to a gene: 9. The CDR3 bases are TGTGCCAGCAGCTCAGGACAGGGGACTCCCTATGAGCAGTTCTTC. It translates to CASSSGQGTPYEQFF.

The V call is TRBV11-3, the J call TRBJ2-1; 10 nucleotides line up with TRBD2. Germline CDR1 reads SGHNT; CDR2 reads YENEEA. The V gene end was trimmed by 4 bases and the J gene end by 9 bases; junction bases not matched to a gene: 15. The CDR3 runs 17 residues. The CDR3 DNA follows: TGTGCCAGCAGCTCCACTTCTTTAGCGGGAGGCGGTGGTGAGCAGTTCTTC. The encoded protein is CASSSTSLAGGGGEQFF.

V gene TRBV29-1 combines with J gene TRBJ2-5; D not certain. The CDR3 has 11 residues. Per the germline V gene, CDR1 is SQVTM and CDR2 is ANQGSEA. The ends were cut back, 7 bases at V and 3 bases at J, with 9 bases in the middle. The CDR3 loop reads CSAHREETQYF. The CDR3, as DNA: TGCAGCGCCCATCGAGAAGAGACCCAGTACTTC.

The chain links TRBV20-1 to TRBJ1-2, with D unclear. V lost 1 base and J 8 bases, leaving 8 bases between the germline ends. The CDR3 length is 11 residues. CDR1 is DFQATT, CDR2 SNEGSKA, per germline (reference sequence). The CDR3 reads CSARGRGGYTF. The DNA for the CDR3 is TGCAGTGCTAGAGGGCGGGGAGGCTACACCTTC.

This chain uses TRBV14 with TRBJ2-1; TRBD2 aligns across 9 bases. Germline V gives CDR1 SGHDN, CDR2 FVKESK. V lost 4 bases to trimming and J lost 8 bases; unmatched junction nucleotides: 9. The CDR3 sequence is 15 residues long. In DNA form, the CDR3 reads TGTGCCAGCAGCCCTTCTTTTAGCGGGAGCTATGAGCAGTTCTTC. The encoded protein is CASSPSFSGSYEQFF. Complete variable domain (other parts from reference TRBV14 and TRBJ2-1): EAGVTQFPSHSVIEKGQTVTLRCDPISGHDNLYWYRRVMGKEIKFLLHFVKESKQDESGMPNNRFLAERTGGTYSTLKVQPAELEDSGVYFCASSPSFSGSYEQFFGPGTRLTVL.

This sequence joins TRBV4-3 and TRBJ2-2, with TRBD2 matching 10 bases. CDR1 and CDR2 from the germline V gene are LGHNA and YSLEER. There are 18 residues in the CDR3. V was pared by 0 bases and J by 8 bases, with 12 bases of the junction left unmatched. The CDR3: CASSQDRLAGARGGELFF. The CDR3 bases are TGCGCCAGCAGCCAAGATCGGCTAGCGGGGGCTCGTGGAGGGGAGCTGTTTTTT.

The chain couples TRBV15 to TRBJ1-5; 10 bases fit TRBD1. The germline V gene has CDR1 LNHNV and CDR2 YYDKDF (reference sequence). The CDR3 spans 18 residues. Trimming cost V 0 bases and J 2 bases; bases outside gene matches: 7. The CDR3 coding sequence is TGTGCCACCAGCAGAGAGCAACGGACAGGGGGTGGCAATCAGCCCCAGCATTTT. Translating gives CATSREQRTGGGNQPQHF.

There are a few counts of this clone. The chain employs TRBV7-8 and TRBJ2-3, with D uncertain. V was clipped by 1 base and J by 2 bases, with 4 bases between them. The CDR3 runs to 13 residues. Per germline, CDR1 SGHVS and CDR2 FQNEAQ. The CDR3 spells CASSLDLTDTQYF. In DNA form, the CDR3 reads TGTGCCAGCAGCTTAGATCTCACAGATACGCAGTATTTT.

This chain connects TRBV13 to TRBJ2-1; TRBD2 matches at 10 bases. Trimming cost V 5 bases and J 9 bases; bases outside gene matches: 10. Germline CDR1 and CDR2: PRHDT and FYEKMQ (reference sequence). The CDR3 covers 15 residues. The chain's CDR3 is CASSPTPAGGGEQFF. As DNA, the CDR3 is TGTGCCAGCAGCCCGACCCCAGCGGGAGGGGGTGAGCAGTTCTTC. Complete variable domain (other parts from reference TRBV13 and TRBJ2-1): AAGVIQSPRHLIKEKRETATLKCYPIPRHDTVYWYQQGPGQDPQFLISFYEKMQSDKGSIPDRFSAQQFSDYHSELNMSSLELGDSALYFCASSPTPAGGGEQFFGPGTRLTVL.

The chain uses TRBV6-5 and TRBJ1-2, with D perhaps TRBD1 (6 bases). The germline V and J ends were trimmed by 6 bases and 2 bases, with 10 bases remaining between them. Looked up from germline, CDR1 is MNHEY and CDR2 is SVGAGI. This CDR3 region has 13 residues. The CDR3 DNA reads as TGTGCCAGCAGCCCCCAGGGGAACTATGGCTACACCTTC. This gives the protein CASSPQGNYGYTF.

This clone has just a few counts. The rearrangement uses TRBV14 and TRBJ2-1; TRBD2 might be the D (6 bases). CDR3 size: 16 residues. Trimming cost V 2 bases and J 1 base, with 12 bases left between them. Germline CDR1 and CDR2: SGHDN and FVKESK. The CDR3 DNA is TGTGCCAGCAGCCAAACGGGCGGGAAGTCCTACAATGAGCAGTTCTTC. It yields the protein CASSQTGGKSYNEQFF.

The J gene is TRBJ1-1, the V gene TRBV3-1 (or the pseudogene TRBV3-2), with no clear D. CDR1 and CDR2 from the germline V gene are LGHDT and YNNKEL (reference sequence). Trimming pared 3 bases from V and 8 bases from J, leaving 19 bases between. This CDR3 is 15 amino acids long. The CDR3 bases are TGTGCCAGCAGCCATCAGTATGGCTCCTCTGTGGAAGCTTTCTTT. Amino acid sequence: CASSHQYGSSVEAFF.

The chain joins TRBV19 to TRBJ1-5, with D maybe TRBD1 (5 bases). V lost 11 bases to trimming and J lost 0 bases, with 17 bases between them. Germline CDR1 is LNHDA and CDR2 is SQIVND (reference sequence). This CDR3 is built from 15 residues. Written as DNA, the CDR3 is TGTGCCTCCCACAGCGGGGGAGTTAGCAATCAGCCCCAGCATTTT. Its translation: CASHSGGVSNQPQHF.

V gene TRBV9 combines with J gene TRBJ2-1, with D maybe TRBD2 (6 bases). This CDR3 has 15 amino acids. Looked up from germline, CDR1 is SGDLS and CDR2 is YYNGEE. V was shortened by 0 bases and J by 5 bases, with 12 bases between the two germline ends. CDR3 sequence reads: CASSVGGSGNNEQFF. As DNA, the CDR3 is TGTGCCAGCAGCGTAGGTGGTAGCGGCAACAATGAGCAGTTCTTC.

The gene calls are TRBV18 and TRBJ2-7; D uncertain. V lost 3 bases to trimming and J lost 4 bases, with 10 bases between them. The CDR3 loop spans 13 amino acids. From germline, CDR1 is KGHSH and CDR2 LQKENI. This CDR3 reads CASSPYGEYEQYF. In DNA form, the CDR3 reads TGTGCCAGCTCACCTTACGGAGAATACGAGCAGTACTTC.

The chain joins TRBV14 to TRBJ2-1; unclear D gene. Germline CDR1 is SGHDN and CDR2 is FVKESK. The CDR3 consists of 16 residues. Trimming removed 1 base from V and 9 bases from J, with 19 bases in between. Here the CDR3 DNA reads TGTGCCAGCAGCCAAGGGGTCAGTTCACCCGCAGGTGAGCAGTTCTTC. Protein product: CASSQGVSSPAGEQFF.

This chain uses TRBV2 with TRBJ1-5; D possibly corresponds to TRBD1 (6 bases). Germline V gene data show CDR1 as SNHLY and CDR2 as FYNNEI. Trimming removed 5 bases at V and 4 bases at J, with 12 bases between. The CDR3 has 14 amino acids. This CDR3 is CASSLQGGNQPQHF. CDR3 sequence (DNA): TGTGCCAGCAGTTTACAGGGAGGGAATCAGCCCCAGCATTTT.

The chain recombines TRBV18 with TRBJ2-7, with TRBD2 matching over 11 bases. Trimming cost V 3 bases and J 7 bases; bases outside gene matches: 8. Germline V CDR1 and CDR2: KGHSH, LQKENI. This CDR3 is built from 15 residues. The CDR3 bases are TGTGCCAGCTCACCGACTAGCGGGAAGTTGAGGGAGCAGTACTTC. It translates to CASSPTSGKLREQYF.

The V call is TRBV5-1, the J call TRBJ2-1, with 9 bases aligning to TRBD2. Germline loops: CDR1 SGHRS, CDR2 YFSETQ. V gave up 5 bases and J gave up 7 bases; unmatched junction bases: 7. The CDR3 spans 14 residues. The CDR3 DNA sequence: TGCGCCAGCAGGGATAGCGGGAGTTATAATGAGCAGTTCTTC. Translation: CASRDSGSYNEQFF.

The rearrangement links TRBV20-1 to TRBJ2-1; tentative D call: TRBD2 (6 bases). The CDR3 runs to 11 residues. Germline V lookup: CDR1 DFQATT, CDR2 SNEGSKA (reference sequence). CDR3 region: CSWERAREQFF. The CDR3 DNA reads as TGCTCCTGGGAGCGGGCCCGGGAGCAGTTCTTC.